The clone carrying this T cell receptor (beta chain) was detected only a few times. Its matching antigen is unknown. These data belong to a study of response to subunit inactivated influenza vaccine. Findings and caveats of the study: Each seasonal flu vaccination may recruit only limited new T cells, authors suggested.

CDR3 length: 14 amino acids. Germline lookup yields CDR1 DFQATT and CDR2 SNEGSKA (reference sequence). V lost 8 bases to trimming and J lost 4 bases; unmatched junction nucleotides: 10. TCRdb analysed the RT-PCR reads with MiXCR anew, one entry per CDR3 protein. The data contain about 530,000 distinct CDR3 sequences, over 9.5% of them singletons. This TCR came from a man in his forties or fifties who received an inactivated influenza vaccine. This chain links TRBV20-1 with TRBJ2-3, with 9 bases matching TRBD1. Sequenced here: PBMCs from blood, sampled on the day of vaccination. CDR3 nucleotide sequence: TGCAGTACCCACAGGGGGCATCCCGCAGATACGCAGTATTTT. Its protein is CSTHRGHPADTQYF.